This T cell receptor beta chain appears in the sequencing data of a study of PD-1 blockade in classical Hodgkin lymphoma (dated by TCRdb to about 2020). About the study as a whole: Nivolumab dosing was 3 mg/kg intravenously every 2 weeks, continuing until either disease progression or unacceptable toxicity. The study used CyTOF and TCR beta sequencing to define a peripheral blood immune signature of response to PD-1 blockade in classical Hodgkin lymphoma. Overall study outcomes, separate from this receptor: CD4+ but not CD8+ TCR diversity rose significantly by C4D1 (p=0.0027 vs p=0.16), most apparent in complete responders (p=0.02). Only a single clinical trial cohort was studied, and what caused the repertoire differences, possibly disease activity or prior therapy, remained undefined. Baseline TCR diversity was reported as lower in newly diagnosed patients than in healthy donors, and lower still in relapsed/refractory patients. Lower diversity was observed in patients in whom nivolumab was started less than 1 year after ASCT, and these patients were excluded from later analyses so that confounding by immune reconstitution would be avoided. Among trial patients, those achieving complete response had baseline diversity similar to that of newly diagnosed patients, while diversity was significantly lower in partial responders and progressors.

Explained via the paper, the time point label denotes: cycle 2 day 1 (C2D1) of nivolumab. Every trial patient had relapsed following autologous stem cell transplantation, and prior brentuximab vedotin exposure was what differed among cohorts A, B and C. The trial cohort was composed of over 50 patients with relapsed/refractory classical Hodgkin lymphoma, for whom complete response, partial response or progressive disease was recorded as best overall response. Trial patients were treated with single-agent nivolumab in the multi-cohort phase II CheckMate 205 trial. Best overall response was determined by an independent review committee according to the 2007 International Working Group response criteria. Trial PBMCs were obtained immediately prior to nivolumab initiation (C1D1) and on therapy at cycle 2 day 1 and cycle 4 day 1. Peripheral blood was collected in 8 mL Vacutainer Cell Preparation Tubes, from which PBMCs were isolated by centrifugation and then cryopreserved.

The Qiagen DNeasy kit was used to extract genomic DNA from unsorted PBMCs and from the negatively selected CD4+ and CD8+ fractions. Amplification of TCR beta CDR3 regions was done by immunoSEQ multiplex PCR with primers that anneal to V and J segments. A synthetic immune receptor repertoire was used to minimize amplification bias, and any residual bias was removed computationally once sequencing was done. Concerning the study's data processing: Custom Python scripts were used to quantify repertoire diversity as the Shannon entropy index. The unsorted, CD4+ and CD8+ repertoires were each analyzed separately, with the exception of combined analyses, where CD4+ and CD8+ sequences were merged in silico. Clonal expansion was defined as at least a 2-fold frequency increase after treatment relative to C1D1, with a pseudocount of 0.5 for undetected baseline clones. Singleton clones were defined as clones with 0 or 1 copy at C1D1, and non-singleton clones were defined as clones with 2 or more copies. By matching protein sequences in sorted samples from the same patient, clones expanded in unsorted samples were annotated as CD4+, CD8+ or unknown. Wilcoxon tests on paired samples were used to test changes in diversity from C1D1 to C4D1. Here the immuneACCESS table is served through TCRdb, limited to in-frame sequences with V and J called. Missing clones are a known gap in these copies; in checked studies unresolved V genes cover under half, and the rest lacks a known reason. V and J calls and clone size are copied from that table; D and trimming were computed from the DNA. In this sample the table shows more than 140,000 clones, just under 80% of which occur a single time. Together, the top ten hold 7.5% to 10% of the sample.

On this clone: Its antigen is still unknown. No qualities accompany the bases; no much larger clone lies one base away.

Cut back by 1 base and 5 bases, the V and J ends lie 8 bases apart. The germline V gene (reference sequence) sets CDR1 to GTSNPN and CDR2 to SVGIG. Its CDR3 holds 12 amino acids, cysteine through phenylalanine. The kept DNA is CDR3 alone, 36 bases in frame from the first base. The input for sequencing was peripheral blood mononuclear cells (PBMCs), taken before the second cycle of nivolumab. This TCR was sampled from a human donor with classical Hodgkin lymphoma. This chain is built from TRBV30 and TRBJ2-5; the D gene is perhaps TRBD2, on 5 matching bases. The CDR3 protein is CAWSGGLETQYF. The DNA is TGTGCCTGGAGTGGAGGGCTTGAGACCCAGTACTTC.